One and the same sample provided the 13 T cell receptor beta chains below, sequenced in a study of blood T cell repertoires in COVID-19. Produced via immunoSEQ multiplex PCR; TCRdb's table is partial and in-frame only. The sample consists of just over 650,000 clones, about 87% of them appearing once. The material sequenced was peripheral blood. These receptors came from a woman aged 18-35 years with acute or convalescent COVID-19.

The chain employs TRBV14 and TRBJ1-1, with D possibly being TRBD1 (5 bases). This CDR3 spans 14 amino acids. V lost 3 bases and J 1 base, leaving 9 bases between the germline ends. Germline CDR1 and CDR2: SGHDN and FVKESK. The CDR3 here is CASSQPGENTEAFF. In DNA form, the CDR3 reads TGTGCCAGCAGCCAGCCGGGGGAGAACACTGAAGCTTTCTTT.

The chain couples TRBV5-1 to TRBJ1-5, with TRBD1 matching 11 bases. Germline V gene lookup returns CDR1 SGHRS and CDR2 YFSETQ. The CDR3 covers 16 residues. The ends lost 4 bases at V and 2 bases at J; junction bases unmatched: 5. The CDR3 reads CASSAGTGGGNQPQHF. The CDR3, as DNA: TGCGCCAGCAGCGCTGGGACAGGGGGAGGCAATCAGCCCCAGCATTTT.

The CDR3 is CASSQRQGAITIYF. The CDR3 nucleotides read TGTGCCAGCAGCCAAAGACAGGGGGCAATCACCATATATTTT. The rearrangement joins TRBV13 to TRBJ1-3; 10 bases map to TRBD1. Germline CDR1 and CDR2: PRHDT and FYEKMQ (reference sequence). The CDR3 runs to 14 residues. V lost 5 bases, J lost 9 bases, and 7 bases stayed unmatched. Variable domain in full (rest from reference TRBV13 and TRBJ1-3): AAGVIQSPRHLIKEKRETATLKCYPIPRHDTVYWYQQGPGQDPQFLISFYEKMQSDKGSIPDRFSAQQFSDYHSELNMSSLELGDSALYFCASSQRQGAITIYFGEGSWLTVV.

The V call is TRBV7-2, the J call TRBJ2-4; 11 bases are a match to TRBD2. The CDR3 is 13 residues long. The germline V gene encodes CDR1 SGHTA and CDR2 FQGNSA. The trim removed 4 bases at V and 14 bases at J, leaving 7 bases unmatched. The CDR3 DNA reads TGTGCCAGCAGCTCCCTTAGCGGGGGGGTTAAGTACTTC. The encoded protein is CASSSLSGGVKYF.

V usage is TRBV6-5 and J usage is TRBJ2-1; D is ambiguous. Germline CDR1 MNHEY, CDR2 SVGAGI. The CDR3 length is 13 residues. V dropped 0 bases and J dropped 8 bases, with 8 bases sitting between them. The CDR3 DNA is TGTGCCAGCAGTTACTCTTCGGTCGATGAGCAGTTCTTC. This encodes CASSYSSVDEQFF.

The chain carries TRBV5-1 and TRBJ1-5; D ambiguous. The CDR3 has 13 amino acids. Germline CDR1 is SGHRS and CDR2 is YFSETQ. V was trimmed by 5 bases and J by 6 bases, leaving 12 bases between them. The CDR3 sequence: CASSNTPGQPQHF. The CDR3 coding sequence is TGCGCCAGCAGTAACACCCCTGGTCAGCCCCAGCATTTT. Full variable domain (remainder filled in from reference TRBV5-1 and TRBJ1-5): KAGVTQTPRYLIKTRGQQVTLSCSPISGHRSVSWYQQTPGQGLQFLFEYFSETQRNKGNFPGRFSGRQFSNSRSEMNVSTLELGDSALYLCASSNTPGQPQHFGDGTRLSIL.

In this sample, this clone turned up a few times. The genes are TRBV18 and TRBJ1-1; D perhaps matches TRBD1 (5 bases). This CDR3 is 14 amino acids long. CDR1 and CDR2 (germline): KGHSH, LQKENI. Deletions cut 3 bases from V and 3 bases from J, with 11 bases between. Written as DNA, the CDR3 is TGTGCCAGCTCACCCCAGGGCAGGGACACTGAAGCTTTCTTT. Amino acids: CASSPQGRDTEAFF.

The chain recombines TRBV9 with TRBJ1-3, with D unresolved. CDR3 length: 14 amino acids. The ends were cut back, 2 bases at V and 0 bases at J, with 6 bases in the middle. Germline V gene lookup returns CDR1 SGDLS and CDR2 YYNGEE. The CDR3 DNA follows: TGTGCCAGCAGCGTGGGAGTCTCTGGAAACACCATATATTTT. Translation gives CASSVGVSGNTIYF.

The rearrangement links TRBV6-1 to TRBJ1-2, with D hard to call. Trimming cost V 1 base and J 3 bases, with 15 bases left between them. Germline V CDR1 and CDR2: MNHNS, SASEGT. The CDR3 totals 16 residues. The CDR3: CASSEGGNIRHYGYTF. CDR3 nucleotides: TGTGCCAGCAGTGAAGGAGGAAACATACGGCACTATGGCTACACCTTC.

On this clone: Other DNA sequences in this sample translate to the same CDR3. The J gene is TRBJ1-1, the V gene TRBV12-3 or TRBV12-4; 7 bases are a match to TRBD1. This CDR3 contains 12 residues. V shed 6 bases, J shed 5 bases, and the junction held 3 bases outside the gene matches. CDR3 residues: CASSLTGTEAFF. The CDR3 nucleotides read TGTGCCAGCAGCTTGACAGGGACTGAAGCTTTCTTT.

As regards this clone: Other nucleotide sequences in the sample specify the same CDR3. DNA for the CDR3: TGTGCCAGCAGCGAGACTAGCGGGGGCACAGATACGCAGTATTTT. The encoded protein is CASSETSGGTDTQYF. The chain links TRBV6-4 to TRBJ2-3, with TRBD2 matching over 11 bases. The germline V gene has CDR1 MRHNA and CDR2 SNTAGT. This CDR3 spans 15 amino acids. With 6 bases clipped from V and 1 base from J, the junction kept 3 bases outside the gene matches.

V and J are TRBV6-6 and TRBJ2-3; D possibly corresponds to TRBD2 (7 bases). V gave up 2 bases and J gave up 4 bases, with 13 bases separating them. Germline-derived CDR1 and CDR2 are MNHNY and SVGAGI (reference sequence). The CDR3 sequence is 15 residues long. The CDR3 region is CASSYGGAGSDTQYF. CDR3 sequence (DNA): TGTGCCAGCAGTTACGGGGGGGCAGGGTCAGATACGCAGTATTTT.

The chain carries TRBV7-9 and TRBJ1-1; 7 nucleotides match TRBD1. V was pared by 3 bases and J by 9 bases, with 7 bases of the junction left unmatched. Germline CDR1 reads SEHNR; CDR2 reads FQNEAQ (reference sequence). There are 13 residues in the CDR3. This CDR3 is CASSFYDRDQAFF. The CDR3 nucleotides are TGTGCCAGCAGCTTTTATGACAGGGATCAAGCTTTCTTT.